These 22 T cell receptor beta chains share one sample of origin, sequenced in a study of T cells in narcolepsy. TCRdb's table, derived via immunoSEQ multiplex PCR, lists solely in-frame clones and lacks some. This repertoire shows approximately 30,000 clones, approximately 80% found once; its top ten account for 1.3%. Source material: CD45RA- memory CD4+ T cells from PBMCs. These receptors all come from a human donor with narcolepsy.

The V call is TRBV5-1, the J call TRBJ2-3, with 9 bases aligning to TRBD2. V trimming: 3 bases; J trimming: 6 bases; junction bases outside the gene matches: 11. Germline V CDR1 and CDR2: SGHRS, YFSETQ. The CDR3 extends over 16 amino acids. Here the CDR3 reads CASSSDSGGPGDTQYF. CDR3 coding DNA: TGCGCCAGCAGCTCGGACAGCGGGGGGCCAGGGGATACGCAGTATTTT.

CDR3 sequence: CASKPGAGTDTQYF. The CDR3 DNA is TGTGCCAGCAAACCCGGCGCGGGCACAGATACGCAGTATTTT. The chain carries TRBV6-1 and TRBJ2-3; D ambiguous. Trimming took 7 bases from V and 1 from J, leaving 12 bases between them. The CDR3 extends over 14 amino acids. CDR1 is MNHNS and CDR2 is SASEGT in the germline V gene.

This sequence joins TRBV6-6 and TRBJ1-5; no reliable D call. V was clipped by 5 bases and J by 6 bases, with 11 bases between them. The length of the CDR3 is 13 residues. Germline CDR1 and CDR2: MNHNY and SVGAGI (reference sequence). CDR3 DNA sequence: TGTGCCAGCAGTATCCACGGCGGTCAGCCCCAGCATTTT. This translates into CASSIHGGQPQHF.

This chain uses TRBV10-2 with TRBJ1-6, with D maybe TRBD1 (5 bases). V was trimmed by 6 bases and J by 10 bases, leaving 16 bases between them. The CDR3 sequence is 14 residues long. Looked up from germline, CDR1 is WSHSY and CDR2 is SAAADI. CDR3 DNA: TGCGCCAGCAGCATCGAAAGGGGTGGCTCACCCCTCCACTTT. It is translated as CASSIERGGSPLHF.

The chain joins TRBV2 to TRBJ2-1; TRBD2 aligns across 11 bases. V shed 5 bases, J shed 7 bases, and the junction held 7 bases outside the gene matches. The length of the CDR3 is 15 residues. Germline CDR1 and CDR2: SNHLY and FYNNEI. As DNA, the CDR3 is TGTGCCAGCAGTAAGACTAGCGGGGAAGGGAATGAGCAGTTCTTC. Protein product: CASSKTSGEGNEQFF.

V and J are TRBV18 and TRBJ2-5; D unresolved. The V gene lost 1 base and the J gene lost 4 bases, with 10 bases spanning the gap. This CDR3 is built from 14 residues. Germline CDR1 reads KGHSH; CDR2 reads LQKENI. CDR3 DNA sequence: TGTGCCAGCTCACCACAGGGTGATCCAGAGACCCAGTACTTC. Amino acid sequence: CASSPQGDPETQYF.

The V gene is TRBV7-6, the J gene TRBJ2-3; D is ambiguous. CDR3 length: 14 amino acids. Germline assignment: CDR1 SGHVS and CDR2 FNYEAQ. V lost 5 bases and J 2 bases, leaving 11 bases between the germline ends. As DNA, the CDR3 is TGTGCCAGCAGCCGTGACCGCCACACAGATACGCAGTATTTT. Translating it yields CASSRDRHTDTQYF.

The rearrangement joins TRBV15 to TRBJ2-7, with D possibly matching TRBD1 (5 bases). Trimming left V 0 bases short and J 0 bases short, with 9 bases between. The CDR3 spans 15 residues. The germline gives CDR1 LNHNV, CDR2 YYDKDF (reference sequence). This CDR3 reads CATSRESGLSYEQYF. In DNA form, the CDR3 reads TGTGCCACCAGCAGAGAGTCAGGGCTCTCCTACGAGCAGTACTTC. Full variable domain (outside the CDR3, taken from reference TRBV15 and TRBJ2-7): DAMVIQNPRYQVTQFGKPVTLSCSQTLNHNVMYWYQQKSSQAPKLLFHYYDKDFNNEADTPDNFQSRRPNTSFCFLDIRSPGLGDTAMYLCATSRESGLSYEQYFGPGTRLTVT.

The J gene is TRBJ2-2, the V gene TRBV11-2; the match to TRBD2 covers 14 bases. J lost 7 bases, V lost 6 bases, and 1 base had no gene match. The CDR3 has 14 amino acids. Germline CDR1 and CDR2: SGHAT and FQNNGV. The CDR3, as DNA: TGTGCCAGCAGGGGGACTAGCGGGGGCGGGGAGCTGTTTTTT. It translates to CASRGTSGGGELFF.

Of note for this clone: The sample holds other DNA sequences that translate to the same CDR3. This rearrangement joins TRBV5-4 to TRBJ2-1, with 9 nucleotides matching TRBD2. The CDR3 extends over 16 amino acids. Per the germline V gene, CDR1 is SGHNT and CDR2 is YYREEE (reference sequence). The ends lost 4 bases at V and 4 bases at J; junction bases unmatched: 9. The CDR3 DNA is TGTGCCAGCAGCACCGATAGCGGGGGCCCATACAATGAGCAGTTCTTC. Translation: CASSTDSGGPYNEQFF.

This chain uses TRBV5-1 with TRBJ2-5, with 9 bases identical to TRBD2. CDR1 is SGHRS, CDR2 YFSETQ, per germline. The CDR3 sequence is 14 residues long. V lost 3 bases to trimming and J lost 5 bases; unmatched junction nucleotides: 5. CDR3 loop: CASSSAGGSETQYF. In DNA form, the CDR3 reads TGCGCCAGCAGCTCCGCGGGGGGGTCGGAGACCCAGTACTTC.

The rearrangement joins TRBV11-2 to TRBJ1-5, with a tentative D call TRBD1 (5 bases). There are 14 residues in the CDR3. Germline V CDR1 and CDR2: SGHAT, FQNNGV. V was trimmed by 2 bases and J by 0 bases, leaving 5 bases between them. The CDR3 region is CASSLTGSNQPQHF. In nucleotides, the CDR3 is TGTGCCAGCAGCTTAACAGGTAGCAATCAGCCCCAGCATTTT.

This clone showed up just once. The chain couples TRBV4-1 to TRBJ2-3; D is unresolved. Between the trimmed V and J ends, which lost 2 bases and 1 base, there was a span of 10 bases. The germline V gene has CDR1 MGHRA and CDR2 YSYEKL. The CDR3 covers 15 residues. Here the CDR3 reads CASSQSSSGTDTQYF. CDR3 DNA: TGCGCCAGCAGCCAATCCTCCAGCGGCACAGATACGCAGTATTTT.

V and J are TRBV5-5 and TRBJ1-5, with 8 bases identical to TRBD1. CDR1 and CDR2 (germline): SGHKS, YYEKEE (reference sequence). The CDR3 has 15 residues. The J segment lost 3 bases and the V segment lost 5 bases, leaving 7 bases of the junction unmatched. The CDR3 sequence is CASRRGQGANQPQHF. Written as DNA, the CDR3 is TGTGCCAGCAGACGGGGGCAGGGGGCCAATCAGCCCCAGCATTTT.

The rearrangement links TRBV5-6 to TRBJ1-3, with 7 bases matching TRBD1. Germline loops: CDR1 SGHDT, CDR2 YYEEEE. CDR3 size: 16 residues. Losses at the gene ends were 0 bases for V and 3 bases for J; bases not matched to a gene: 6. CDR3 nucleotides: TGTGCCAGCAGCTTGGGACAGGGCACCCGTGGAAACACCATATATTTT. It yields the protein CASSLGQGTRGNTIYF. The variable domain in full, with the rest retrieved from reference TRBV5-6 and TRBJ1-3, is DAGVTQSPTHLIKTRGQQVTLRCSPKSGHDTVSWYQQALGQGPQFIFQYYEEEERQRGNFPDRFSGHQFPNYSSELNVNALLLGDSALYLCASSLGQGTRGNTIYFGEGSWLTVV.

In this sample, this clone turned up a few times. V is TRBV27 and J is TRBJ2-5; TRBD1 agrees at 10 bases. The CDR3 consists of 15 residues. CDR1 is MNHEY and CDR2 is SMNVEV in the germline V gene (reference sequence). The ends lost 2 bases at V and 4 bases at J; junction bases unmatched: 4. The CDR3 here is CASSLQRTGGETQYF. The DNA for the CDR3 is TGTGCCAGCAGTTTACAAAGGACAGGGGGAGAGACCCAGTACTTC.

The chain employs TRBV5-8 and TRBJ1-2, with unresolved D. Germline V gene lookup returns CDR1 SGHTS and CDR2 YDEGEE. The CDR3 length is 15 residues. The ends were cut back, 4 bases at V and 11 bases at J, with 24 bases in the middle. The CDR3 reads CASSLATSLLRGYTF. DNA of the CDR3: TGTGCCAGCAGCCTTGCTACGTCCCTCCTGAGAGGGTACACCTTC.

The chain has TRBV5-4 and TRBJ1-3; D unresolved. The germline gives CDR1 SGHNT, CDR2 YYREEE (reference sequence). V was shortened by 4 bases and J by 2 bases, with 10 bases between the two germline ends. CDR3 length: 14 residues. This CDR3 reads CASSANWAGNTIYF. CDR3 nucleotides: TGTGCCAGCAGCGCAAACTGGGCTGGAAACACCATATATTTT. The full variable domain, in which reference TRBV5-4 and TRBJ1-3 provide the parts outside the CDR3, is ETGVTQSPTHLIKTRGQQVTLRCSSQSGHNTVSWYQQALGQGPQFIFQYYREEENGRGNFPPRFSGLQFPNYSSELNVNALELDDSALYLCASSANWAGNTIYFGEGSWLTVV.

The gene calls are TRBV10-2 and TRBJ1-1; D ambiguous. The germline V gene has CDR1 WSHSY and CDR2 SAAADI. The CDR3 is 14 amino acids. Trimming removed 5 bases at V and 0 bases at J, with 10 bases between. CDR3 sequence: CASSNRALNTEAFF. The CDR3 DNA sequence: TGCGCCAGCAGTAACCGGGCCTTGAACACTGAAGCTTTCTTT.

This rearrangement joins TRBV9 to TRBJ2-7, with D tentatively TRBD1 or TRBD2 (6 bases each). The CDR3 runs 15 residues. Germline-derived CDR1 and CDR2 are SGDLS and YYNGEE. V dropped 4 bases and J dropped 6 bases, with 20 bases sitting between them. The CDR3: CASSLRGGGSGEQYF. As DNA, the CDR3 is TGTGCCAGCAGCCTTCGTGGAGGGGGTAGCGGCGAGCAGTACTTC.

Of note for this clone: The junction shows a germline mismatch at one end, possibly a read error. The rearrangement links TRBV9 to TRBJ2-3; TRBD2 aligns across 8 bases. Germline values: CDR1 SGDLS, CDR2 YYNGEE. The CDR3 is made up of 16 amino acids. Here the CDR3 DNA reads TGTGCCAGCAGCGTAGCATCGGGGGGGTACACAGATGCGCAGTATTTT. Translated, it gives CASSVASGGYTDAQYF.

The V call is TRBV6-1, the J call TRBJ2-3, with D possibly TRBD1 on 6 matching bases. Trimming removed 3 bases from V and 0 bases from J, with 10 bases in between. Germline values: CDR1 MNHNS, CDR2 SASEGT. The CDR3 sequence is 15 residues long. The DNA of the CDR3 is TGTGCCAGCAGTGAGCAGGGGATAAGCACAGATACGCAGTATTTT. It is translated as CASSEQGISTDTQYF.